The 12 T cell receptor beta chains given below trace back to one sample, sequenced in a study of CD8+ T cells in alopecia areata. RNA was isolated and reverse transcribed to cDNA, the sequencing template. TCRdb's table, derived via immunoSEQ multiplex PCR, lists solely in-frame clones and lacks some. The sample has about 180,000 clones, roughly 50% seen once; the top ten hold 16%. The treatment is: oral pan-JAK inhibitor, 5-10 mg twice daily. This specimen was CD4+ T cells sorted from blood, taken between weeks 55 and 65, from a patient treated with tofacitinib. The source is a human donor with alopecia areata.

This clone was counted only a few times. The CDR3 DNA reads TGCGCCAGCAGCCGGGACGATACCTACGAGCAGTACTTC. It specifies CASSRDDTYEQYF. The chain carries TRBV5-1 and TRBJ2-7; the D call may be TRBD1 or TRBD2 (5 bases each). The length of the CDR3 is 13 residues. From germline, CDR1 is SGHRS and CDR2 YFSETQ. Trimming took off 4 bases at V and 2 bases at J, with 10 bases between the two ends.

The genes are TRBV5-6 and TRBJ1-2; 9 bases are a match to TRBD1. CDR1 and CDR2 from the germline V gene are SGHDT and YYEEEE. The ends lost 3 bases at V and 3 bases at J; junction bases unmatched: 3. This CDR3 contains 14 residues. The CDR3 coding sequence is TGTGCCAGCAGCTGGAGGACAGGGGACTATGGCTACACCTTC. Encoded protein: CASSWRTGDYGYTF.

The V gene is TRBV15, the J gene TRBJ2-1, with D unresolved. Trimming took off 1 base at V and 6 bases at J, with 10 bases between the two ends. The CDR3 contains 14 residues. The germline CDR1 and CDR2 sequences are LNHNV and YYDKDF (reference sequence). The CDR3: CATSRVDLANEQFF. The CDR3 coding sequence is TGTGCCACCAGCAGAGTCGATTTAGCCAATGAGCAGTTCTTC.

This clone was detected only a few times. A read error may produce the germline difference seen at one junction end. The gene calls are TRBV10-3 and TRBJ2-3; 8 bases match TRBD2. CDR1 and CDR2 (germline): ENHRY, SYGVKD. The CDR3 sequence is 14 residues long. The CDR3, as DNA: TGTGCCAGCAGTTGGCGGGGGGGCACAGATACGCAGTATTTT. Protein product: CASSWRGGTDTQYF.

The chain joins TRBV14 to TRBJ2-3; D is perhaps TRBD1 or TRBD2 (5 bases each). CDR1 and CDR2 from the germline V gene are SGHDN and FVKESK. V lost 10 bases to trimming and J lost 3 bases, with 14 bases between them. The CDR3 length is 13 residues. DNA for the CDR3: TGTGCCACCTCGGGGCGGAGTACAGATACGCAGTATTTT. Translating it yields CATSGRSTDTQYF.

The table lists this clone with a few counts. The CDR3 nucleotides read TGCGCCAGCAGCTTGGCGGTCGGGACTAGCGCCTACAATGAGCAGTTCTTC. Amino acid sequence: CASSLAVGTSAYNEQFF. The rearrangement uses TRBV5-1 and TRBJ2-1; 10 nucleotides match TRBD2. There are 17 residues in the CDR3. Germline CDR1 and CDR2: SGHRS and YFSETQ. J lost 2 bases, V lost 0 bases, and 5 bases had no gene match.

CDR3 amino acids: CASSVTDAAAFF. CDR3 nucleotide sequence: TGTGCCAGCAGTGTAACAGACGCCGCGGCTTTCTTT. The chain is built from TRBV2 and TRBJ1-1, with D unresolved. Per the germline V gene, CDR1 is SNHLY and CDR2 is FYNNEI. Trimming removed 4 bases from V and 11 bases from J, with 14 bases in between. This CDR3 has 12 amino acids.

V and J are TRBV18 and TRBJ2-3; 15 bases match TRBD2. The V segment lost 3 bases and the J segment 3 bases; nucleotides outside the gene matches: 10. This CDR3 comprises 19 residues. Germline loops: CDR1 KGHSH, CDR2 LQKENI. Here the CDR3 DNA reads TGTGCCAGCTCACCTCCAGGACTAGCGGGGGGGCCGGGTACAGATACGCAGTATTTT. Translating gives CASSPPGLAGGPGTDTQYF.

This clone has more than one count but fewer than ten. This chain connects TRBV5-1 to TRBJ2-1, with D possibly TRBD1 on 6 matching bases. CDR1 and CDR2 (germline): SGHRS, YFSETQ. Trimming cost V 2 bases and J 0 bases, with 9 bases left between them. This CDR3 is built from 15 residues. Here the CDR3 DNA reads TGCGCCAGCAGCTTCTCAGGGGCCTCCTACAATGAGCAGTTCTTC. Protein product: CASSFSGASYNEQFF.

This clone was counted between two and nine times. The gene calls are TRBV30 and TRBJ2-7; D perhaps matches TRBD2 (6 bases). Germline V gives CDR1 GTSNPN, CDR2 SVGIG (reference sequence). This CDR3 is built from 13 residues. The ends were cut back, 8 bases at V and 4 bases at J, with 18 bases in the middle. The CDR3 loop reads CALMISGLYEQYF. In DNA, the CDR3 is TGTGCCCTGATGATCAGCGGGTTGTACGAGCAGTACTTC.

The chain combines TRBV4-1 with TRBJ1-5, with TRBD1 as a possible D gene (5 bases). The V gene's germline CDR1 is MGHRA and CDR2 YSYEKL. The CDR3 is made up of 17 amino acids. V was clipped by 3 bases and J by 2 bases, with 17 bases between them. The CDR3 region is CASSQLHGGLGNQPQHF. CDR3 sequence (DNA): TGCGCCAGCAGCCAGTTACATGGGGGTTTGGGCAATCAGCCCCAGCATTTT.

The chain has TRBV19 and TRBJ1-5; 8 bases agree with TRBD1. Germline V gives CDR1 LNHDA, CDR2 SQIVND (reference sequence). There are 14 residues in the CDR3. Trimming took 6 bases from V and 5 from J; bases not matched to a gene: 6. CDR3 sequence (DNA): TGTGCCAGTAGCGACTCCAGGGGGCATCAGCCCCAGCATTTT. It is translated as CASSDSRGHQPQHF.